These 10 T cell receptor beta chains were sequenced from one sample in a study of CD8 T cells in ankylosing spondylitis. Study-level results: Among TCR beta sequences, a motif of fewer than 10 highly homologous variants appeared characteristic of ankylosing spondylitis blood.

The antigens for these receptors are not known. TCRdb ran MiXCR on the 5' RACE reads and lists one entry per CDR3 protein. The sample shows roughly 400,000 distinct CDR3 sequences, 20% to 25% of them seen only once. Specimen: blood, either unsorted or a sorted T cell fraction (not recorded which). The receptors stem from a male donor with ankylosing spondylitis.

This clonotype was seen a few times. The chain has TRBV3-1 and TRBJ2-1; D might be TRBD2 (5 bases). Trimming took off 1 base at V and 5 bases at J, with 15 bases between the two ends. Germline V gene data show CDR1 as LGHDT and CDR2 as YNNKEL (reference sequence). The CDR3 extends over 16 amino acids. The CDR3 coding sequence is TGTGCCAGCAGCCAAGGGGTTGGACCGGGAAACAATGAGCAGTTCTTC. Translating it yields CASSQGVGPGNNEQFF.

The chain recombines TRBV10-3 with TRBJ2-1; TRBD2 matches at 7 bases. Germline V gives CDR1 ENHRY, CDR2 SYGVKD. There are 15 residues in the CDR3. V dropped 10 bases and J dropped 3; count of bases not matched to a gene: 12. The DNA for the CDR3 is TGTGCCACCGACCCGGGGGGTGATGTCTACAATGAGCAGTTCTTC. This codes for CATDPGGDVYNEQFF.

The gene calls are TRBV9 and TRBJ2-2; D gene uncertain. Trimming pared 0 bases from V and 2 bases from J, leaving 5 bases between. The CDR3 consists of 14 residues. Germline CDR1 reads SGDLS; CDR2 reads YYNGEE. CDR3 in DNA: TGTGCCAGCAGCGTAGTGGGAAACACCGGGGAGCTGTTTTTT. As protein: CASSVVGNTGELFF. Filled out from reference TRBV9 and TRBJ2-2, the complete variable domain reads DSGVTQTPKHLITATGQRVTLRCSPRSGDLSVYWYQQSLDQGLQFLIQYYNGEERAKGNILERFSAQQFPDLHSELNLSSLELGDSALYFCASSVVGNTGELFFGEGSRLTVL.

This chain uses TRBV10-3 with TRBJ2-2; 9 bases align to TRBD1. V shed 3 bases, J shed 8 bases, and the junction held 4 bases outside the gene matches. This CDR3 comprises 14 residues. The germline V gene has CDR1 ENHRY and CDR2 SYGVKD. CDR3 in DNA: TGTGCCATCAGTGATGGACAGGGGTTGGGGGAGCTGTTTTTT. This gives the protein CAISDGQGLGELFF.

The chain uses TRBV3-1 and TRBJ2-1, with TRBD2 as a possible D gene (6 bases). There are 13 residues in the CDR3. V was pared by 3 bases and J by 7 bases, with 10 bases between. The V gene's germline CDR1 is LGHDT and CDR2 YNNKEL (reference sequence). DNA for the CDR3: TGTGCCAGCAGCCATCTACTAGCAAATGAGCAGTTCTTC. Protein sequence: CASSHLLANEQFF.

V gene TRBV6-1 combines with J gene TRBJ2-1; 7 nucleotides align to TRBD2. The CDR3 spans 14 residues. V lost 7 bases, J lost 4 bases, and 7 bases stayed unmatched. CDR1 is MNHNS, CDR2 SASEGT, per germline. This CDR3 is CASTSGRTYNEQFF. The DNA of the CDR3 is TGTGCCAGCACGTCCGGGAGGACATACAATGAGCAGTTCTTC.

This clonotype has at least ten counts. The chain joins TRBV7-2 to TRBJ2-1, with D possibly matching TRBD1 (6 bases). V lost 0 bases and J lost 0, with 9 bases in between. Germline lookup yields CDR1 SGHTA and CDR2 FQGNSA. This CDR3 contains 16 residues. CDR3 nucleotide sequence: TGTGCCAGCAGCTTAGCCCAGGGGAGCTCCTACAATGAGCAGTTCTTC. Its protein product is CASSLAQGSSYNEQFF.

The chain links TRBV7-9 to TRBJ2-1; 7 positions match TRBD1. Unmatched junction bases numbered 9, after V lost 5 bases and J lost 8 bases. There are 14 residues in the CDR3. Germline CDR1 reads SEHNR; CDR2 reads FQNEAQ (reference sequence). CDR3 residues: CASSQTGALDEQFF. CDR3 DNA sequence: TGTGCCAGCAGCCAAACAGGGGCGCTGGATGAGCAGTTCTTC.

The rearrangement links TRBV5-1 to TRBJ2-5; no clear D. V lost 4 bases and J lost 2, with 12 bases in between. CDR3 length equals 14 residues. Looked up from germline, CDR1 is SGHRS and CDR2 is YFSETQ. CDR3 in amino acids: CASSPVLQQETQYF. CDR3 DNA: TGCGCCAGCAGCCCGGTGCTCCAGCAAGAGACCCAGTACTTC.

V is TRBV10-2 and J is TRBJ1-4; D not certain. Germline V gives CDR1 WSHSY, CDR2 SAAADI. This CDR3 has 15 amino acids. V lost 6 bases to trimming and J lost 3 bases, with 14 bases between them. The CDR3 coding sequence is TGCGCCAGCAGGCATATCGGCGGTCCTAATGAAAAACTGTTTTTT. Translation: CASRHIGGPNEKLFF.